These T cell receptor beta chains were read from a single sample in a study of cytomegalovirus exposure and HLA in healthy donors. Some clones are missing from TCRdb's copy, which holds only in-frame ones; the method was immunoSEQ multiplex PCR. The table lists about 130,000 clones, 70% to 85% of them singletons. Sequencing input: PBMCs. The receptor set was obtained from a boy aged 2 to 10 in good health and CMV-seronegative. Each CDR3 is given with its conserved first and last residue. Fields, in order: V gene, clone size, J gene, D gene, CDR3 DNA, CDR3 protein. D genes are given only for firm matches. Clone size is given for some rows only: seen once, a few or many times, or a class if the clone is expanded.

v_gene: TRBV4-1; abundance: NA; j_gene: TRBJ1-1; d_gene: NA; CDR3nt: TGCGCCAGCAGCCGCTCGAGCTCCTACACTGAAGCTTTCTTT; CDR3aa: CASSRSSSYTEAFF
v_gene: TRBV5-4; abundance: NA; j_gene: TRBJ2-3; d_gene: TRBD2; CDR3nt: TGTGCCAGCAGCTTGGCTAGCGGGAGCACAGATACGCAGTATTTT; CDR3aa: CASSLASGSTDTQYF
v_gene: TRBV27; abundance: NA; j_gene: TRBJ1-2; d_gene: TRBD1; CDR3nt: TGTGCCAGCAGTTTGAACAGGGGGCGCTCAGATGGCTACACCTTC; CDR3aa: CASSLNRGRSDGYTF
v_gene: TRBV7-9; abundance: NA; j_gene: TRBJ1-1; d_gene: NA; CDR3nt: TGTGCCAGCAGACCAGGTCCGGTCACTGAAGCTTTCTTT; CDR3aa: CASRPGPVTEAFF
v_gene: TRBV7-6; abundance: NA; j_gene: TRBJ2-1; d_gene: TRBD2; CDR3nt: TGTGCCAGCAGCCATAACTGGCGGGAGGGCTACAATGAGCAGTTCTTC; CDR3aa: CASSHNWREGYNEQFF
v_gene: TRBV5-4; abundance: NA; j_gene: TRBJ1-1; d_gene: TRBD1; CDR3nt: TGTGCCAGCAGCCCCTTGCAGGGGGCGATGAACACTGAAGCTTTCTTT; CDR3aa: CASSPLQGAMNTEAFF
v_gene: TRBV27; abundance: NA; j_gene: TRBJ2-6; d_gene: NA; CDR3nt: TGTGCCAGCAGTCCCCGATGGAGTTTCTCTGGGGCCAACGTCCTGACTTTC; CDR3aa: CASSPRWSFSGANVLTF
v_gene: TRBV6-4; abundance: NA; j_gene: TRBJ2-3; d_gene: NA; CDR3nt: TGTGCCAGCAGTGACTCCGGGACTCCCTCAGATACGCAGTATTTT; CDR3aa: CASSDSGTPSDTQYF
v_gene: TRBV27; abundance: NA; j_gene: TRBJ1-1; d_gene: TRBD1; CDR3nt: TGTGCCAGCAGTGAATGGACAGGGGCGAACACTGAAGCTTTCTTT; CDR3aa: CASSEWTGANTEAFF
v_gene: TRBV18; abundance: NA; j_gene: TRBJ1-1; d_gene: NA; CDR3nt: TGTGCCAGCTCACCGACTCTCGAACGGAACACTGAAGCTTTCTTT; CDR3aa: CASSPTLERNTEAFF
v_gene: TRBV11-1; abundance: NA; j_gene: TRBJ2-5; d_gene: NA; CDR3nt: TGTGCCAGCAGCTTAGCGCGGGCAGCTCAAGAGACCCAGTACTTC; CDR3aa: CASSLARAAQETQYF
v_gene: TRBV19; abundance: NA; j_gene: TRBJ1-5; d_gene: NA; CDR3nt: TGTGCCAGTAGTCGGATGAGCGGGGTTAATCAGCCCCAGCATTTT; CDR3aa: CASSRMSGVNQPQHF
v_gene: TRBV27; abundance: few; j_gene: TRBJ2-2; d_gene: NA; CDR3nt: TGTGCCAGCAGGTCTGGGGAGGTCGGGGAGCTGTTTTTT; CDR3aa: CASRSGEVGELFF
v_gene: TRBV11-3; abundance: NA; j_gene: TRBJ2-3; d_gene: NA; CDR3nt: TGTGCCAGCAGCGCGGGGGCCAGCACAGATACGCAGTATTTT; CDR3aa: CASSAGASTDTQYF
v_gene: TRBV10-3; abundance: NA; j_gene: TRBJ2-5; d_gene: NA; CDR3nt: TGTGCCATCAGTGAGTTACAGGACCAAGAGACCCAGTACTTC; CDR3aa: CAISELQDQETQYF
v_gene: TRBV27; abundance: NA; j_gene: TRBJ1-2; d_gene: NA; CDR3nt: TGTGCCAGCAGTTTTCTGGGGGCCCATGGCTACACCTTC; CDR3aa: CASSFLGAHGYTF
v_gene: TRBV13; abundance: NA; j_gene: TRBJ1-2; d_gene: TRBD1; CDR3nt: TGTGCCAGCAGTTTAGAGGGGACAGGGATTATCTATGGCTACACCTTC; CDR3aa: CASSLEGTGIIYGYTF
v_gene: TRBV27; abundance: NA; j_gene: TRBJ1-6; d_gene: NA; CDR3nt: TGTGCCAGCAGTTTATCCGGGTATTCACCCCTCCACTTT; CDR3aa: CASSLSGYSPLHF
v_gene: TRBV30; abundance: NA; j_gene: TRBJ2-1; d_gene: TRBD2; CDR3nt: TGTGCCTGGAGTGTCATTAGCGGGGGGGCGGGGAATGAGCAGTTCTTC; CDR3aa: CAWSVISGGAGNEQFF
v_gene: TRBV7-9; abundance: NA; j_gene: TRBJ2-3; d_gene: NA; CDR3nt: TGTGCCAGCAGCTCACTTGACCCAGGGGACCCCCCCACAGATACGCAGTATTTT; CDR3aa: CASSSLDPGDPPTDTQYF
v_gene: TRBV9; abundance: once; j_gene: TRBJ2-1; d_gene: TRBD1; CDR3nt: TGTGCCAGCAGCGTGGGACAGTTGGGCTCCTACAATGAGCAGTTCTTC; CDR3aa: CASSVGQLGSYNEQFF
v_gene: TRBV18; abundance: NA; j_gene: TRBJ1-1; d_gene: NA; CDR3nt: TGTGCCAGCTCCTTCCAGGGTGCTGACACTGAAGCTTTCTTT; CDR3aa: CASSFQGADTEAFF
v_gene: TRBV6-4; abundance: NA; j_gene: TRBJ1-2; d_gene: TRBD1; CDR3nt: TGTGCCAGCAGCGAGACAGGGGTTGATGGCTACACCTTC; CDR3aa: CASSETGVDGYTF
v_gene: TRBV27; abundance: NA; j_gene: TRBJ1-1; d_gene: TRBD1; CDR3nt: TGTGCCAGCAGTGACCGAACAGGGGGCAGGAAAGCTTTCTTT; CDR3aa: CASSDRTGGRKAFF
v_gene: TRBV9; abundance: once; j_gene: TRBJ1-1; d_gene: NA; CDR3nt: TGTGCCAGCAGCGTAGAACCGAGGTCTATATCACAACCTGAAGCTTTCTTT; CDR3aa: CASSVEPRSISQPEAFF
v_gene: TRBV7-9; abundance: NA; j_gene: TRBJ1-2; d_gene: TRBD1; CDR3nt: TGTGCCAGCAGCTTTGCCGGGACAGGAAACTATGGCTACACCTTC; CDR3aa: CASSFAGTGNYGYTF
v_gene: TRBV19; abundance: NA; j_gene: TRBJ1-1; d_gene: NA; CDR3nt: TGTGCCAGTCCGGGCCGGGGGATGAACACTGAAGCTTTCTTT; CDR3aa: CASPGRGMNTEAFF
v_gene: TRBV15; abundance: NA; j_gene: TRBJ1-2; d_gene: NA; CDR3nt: TGTGCCACCAGCAGGGAGGGAGTCCGCGGAGCTAACTATGGCTACACCTTC; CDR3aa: CATSREGVRGANYGYTF
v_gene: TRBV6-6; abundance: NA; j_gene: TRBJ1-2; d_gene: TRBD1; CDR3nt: TGTGCCAGCACTCAAGGGGGCAGCATGCTCTATGGCTACACCTTC; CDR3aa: CASTQGGSMLYGYTF